Ten or more counts support the clone carrying this T cell receptor (beta chain). What it recognizes is unknown. TCR beta CDR3 region amplification was performed from RNA transcripts. Initially, a first-round RT-PCR of the TCR CDR3 employed the HTBI primer set. TCRdb ran MiXCR on the multiplex PCR reads and lists one entry per CDR3 protein. The table shows 280,000 or so distinct CDR3 sequences, with less than 30% occurring only once. This specimen comes from a study of T cells in Graves' hyperthyroidism and ophthalmopathy. Whole-study context: Peripheral blood was drawn at first diagnosis, prior to all treatment. Study-level points and caveats: Most clonotypes expanded in thyroid above 0.001 were likewise present in blood.

Newly diagnosed hyperthyroidism, duration under 2 months, in patients aged 18 to 65. The authors obtained PBMCs from over 7.5 ml of fresh peripheral blood. Sequences were obtained from blood. The sequence derives from a man aged 35 to 55 with Graves' hyperthyroidism that later progressed to Graves' ophthalmopathy.

The DNA of the CDR3 is TGTGCCAGCGAGATCAGTCAGGACCACTACGAGCAGTACTTC. Amino acid sequence: CASEISQDHYEQYF. The gene calls are TRBV6-1 and TRBJ2-7; no reliable D call. CDR1 MNHNS and CDR2 SASEGT come from the germline V gene. V was clipped by 8 bases and J by 3 bases, with 17 bases between them. The CDR3 loop spans 14 amino acids.